What follows describes a single T cell receptor beta chain. This sample is drawn from a study of blood T cell repertoires in COVID-19. Authors' data handling: Reference gene primer amplification in the assay estimated nucleated cell counts. Only in-frame clones appear in the TCRdb table, and some are missing; sequencing was by immunoSEQ multiplex PCR. The V and J calls and clone size are taken from that table; D and trimming were inferred from the DNA. The sample lists under 200,000 clones; approximately 84% were seen once. The receptor comes from a human donor with acute or convalescent COVID-19. The donor label of this sample is uncertain. Sequenced input: peripheral blood.

CDR3 in DNA: TGTGCCAGCAGCCAAGATACTAGCGGGAGCACAGATACGCAGTATTTT. It specifies CASSQDTSGSTDTQYF. The genes are TRBV4-2 and TRBJ2-3; 9 nucleotides align to TRBD2. V was pared by 0 bases and J by 0 bases, with 1 base of the junction left unmatched. The CDR3 spans 16 residues. Germline V gene data show CDR1 as LGHNA and CDR2 as YNFKEQ.